The clone carrying this T cell receptor (beta chain) was observed a few times. Its antigen is still unknown. This sample is drawn from a study of early T cells in non-severe SARS-CoV-2 infection. CDR3 length: 16 amino acids. Trimming at V came to 7 bases and at J to 0 bases, leaving 11 bases not matched to a gene. Per germline, CDR1 SNHLY and CDR2 FYNNEI. General observations from the study: Missing private and CD4 specificities, VDJdb matching favored anti-spike CD8 responses.

Tagging with unique molecular identifiers was applied to individual cDNA molecules. TCRdb itself ran the 5' RACE reads through MiXCR, one entry per CDR3 protein. Of 66,000 or so distinct CDR3 sequences in the sample, 13% were seen once. This chain connects TRBV2 to TRBJ2-7; TRBD1 matches at 8 bases. This TCR was sampled from an adult who was a healthcare worker with PCR-confirmed SARS-CoV-2 infection or an uninfected control (not recorded which). Sequenced sample: whole blood. The CDR3 region is CASMDRETKDSYEQYF. The CDR3 DNA reads as TGTGCCAGCATGGACAGGGAAACTAAAGACTCCTACGAGCAGTACTTC.